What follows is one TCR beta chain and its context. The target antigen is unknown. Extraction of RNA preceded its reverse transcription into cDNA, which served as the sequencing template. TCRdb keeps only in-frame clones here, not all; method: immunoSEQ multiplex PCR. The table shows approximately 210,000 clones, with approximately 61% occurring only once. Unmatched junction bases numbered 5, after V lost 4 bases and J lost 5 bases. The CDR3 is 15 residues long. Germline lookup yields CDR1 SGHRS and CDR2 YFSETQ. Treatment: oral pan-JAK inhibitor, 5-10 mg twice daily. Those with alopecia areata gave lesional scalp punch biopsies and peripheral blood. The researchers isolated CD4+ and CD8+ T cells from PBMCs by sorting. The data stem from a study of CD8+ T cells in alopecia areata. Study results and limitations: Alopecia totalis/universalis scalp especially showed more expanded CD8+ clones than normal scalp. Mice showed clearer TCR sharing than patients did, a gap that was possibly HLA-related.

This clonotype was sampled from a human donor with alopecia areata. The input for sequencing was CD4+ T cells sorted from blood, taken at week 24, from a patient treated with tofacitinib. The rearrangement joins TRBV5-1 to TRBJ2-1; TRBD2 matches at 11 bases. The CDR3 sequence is CASSEGTSGNNEQFF. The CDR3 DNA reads TGCGCCAGCAGCGAAGGGACTAGCGGAAACAATGAGCAGTTCTTC. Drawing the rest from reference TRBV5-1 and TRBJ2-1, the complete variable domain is KAGVTQTPRYLIKTRGQQVTLSCSPISGHRSVSWYQQTPGQGLQFLFEYFSETQRNKGNFPGRFSGRQFSNSRSEMNVSTLELGDSALYLCASSEGTSGNNEQFFGPGTRLTVL.